The following is a TCR beta chain sequence with its context. Antigen: not known. These data originate in a study of shared clonotypes between healthy human individuals. Study-wide points: Shared clonotypes across all four donors exceeded non-shared ones in generation probability. The represented genetic and exposure-history diversity was limited by the small number of donors. Clonotype sharing levels among donors were expected to vary with sequencing depth.

The method was immunoSEQ multiplex PCR; TCRdb's version includes in-frame clones alone and lacks a portion of them. The sample consists of around 1.9 million clones, 85% to 95% of them appearing once. The naive CD8 subset, CD45RO-negative cells positively selected for CCR7, excluded terminally differentiated effector memory CD45RA+ cells. The germline gives CDR1 SGDLS, CDR2 YYNGEE. The CDR3 runs to 16 residues. Trimming cost V 0 bases and J 2 bases; bases outside gene matches: 4. The receptor was derived from a man aged 18 to 29 in good health. Some clones in this sample may be carry-over from other donors' samples. The chain links TRBV9 to TRBJ2-1; TRBD2 aligns across 8 bases. Sequencing was carried out using naive CD8+ T cells from PBMCs. CDR3 loop: CASSVVQGLAYNEQFF. The CDR3 coding sequence is TGTGCCAGCAGCGTAGTACAGGGACTAGCCTACAATGAGCAGTTCTTC.